A single T cell receptor beta chain is shown here with its context. This CDR3 comprises 13 residues. J gave up 9 bases and V 5 bases, and 6 bases lay outside the gene matches. Germline loops: CDR1 SGHTA, CDR2 FQGTGA. Methods used by the authors: Cell counts per sample came from amplifying reference gene primers. Some clones are missing from TCRdb's copy, which holds only in-frame ones; the method was immunoSEQ multiplex PCR. V, J and clone size reflect that table, while D and trimming were determined from the DNA. Here the sample spans approximately 210,000 clones, over 65% being singletons. The source of the sample is a study of blood T cell repertoires in COVID-19. About the study: The study drew acute and convalescent COVID-19 samples from the United States, Italy and Spain. In each case, the material was cDNA or gDNA derived from T cells, B-cell-depleted T cells, or PBMCs.

The gene calls are TRBV7-3 and TRBJ2-1; TRBD2 matches 8 bases. The sample was peripheral blood. The TCR was taken from a woman between 65 and 79 years old with active or convalescent COVID-19. DNA for the CDR3: TGTGCCAGCAGCCCGCACGGGGGGGGTGAGCAGTTCTTC. Translated: CASSPHGGGEQFF.